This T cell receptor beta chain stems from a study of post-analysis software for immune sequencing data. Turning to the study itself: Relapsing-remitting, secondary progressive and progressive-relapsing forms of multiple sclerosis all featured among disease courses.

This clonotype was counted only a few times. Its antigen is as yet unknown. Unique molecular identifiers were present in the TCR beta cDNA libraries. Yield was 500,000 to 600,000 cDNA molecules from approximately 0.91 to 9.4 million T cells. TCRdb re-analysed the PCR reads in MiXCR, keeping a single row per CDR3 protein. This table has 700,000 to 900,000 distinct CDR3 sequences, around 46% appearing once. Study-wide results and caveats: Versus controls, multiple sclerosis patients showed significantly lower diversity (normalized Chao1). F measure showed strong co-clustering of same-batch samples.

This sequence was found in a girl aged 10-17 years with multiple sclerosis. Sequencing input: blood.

DNA of the CDR3: TGCAGTGCTAGATCGCTAGCGGGAGATTCCCTCGAGCAGTACTTC. This sequence encodes CSARSLAGDSLEQYF. The chain combines TRBV20-1 with TRBJ2-7; 10 positions match TRBD2. J gave up 6 bases and V 2 bases, and 10 bases lay outside the gene matches. Germline V gene data show CDR1 as DFQATT and CDR2 as SNEGSKA (reference sequence). The CDR3 is made up of 15 amino acids.